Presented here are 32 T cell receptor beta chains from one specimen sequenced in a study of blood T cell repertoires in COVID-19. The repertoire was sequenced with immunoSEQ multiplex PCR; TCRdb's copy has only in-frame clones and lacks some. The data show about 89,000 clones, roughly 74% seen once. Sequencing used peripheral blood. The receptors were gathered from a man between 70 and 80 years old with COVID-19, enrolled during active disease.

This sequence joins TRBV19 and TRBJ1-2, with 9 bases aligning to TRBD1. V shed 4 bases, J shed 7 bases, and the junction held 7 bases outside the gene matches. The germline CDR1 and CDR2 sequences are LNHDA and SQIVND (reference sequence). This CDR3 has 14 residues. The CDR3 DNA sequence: TGTGCCAGTAGTACGGACAGGGGTAGCGGTGGCTACACCTTC. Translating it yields CASSTDRGSGGYTF. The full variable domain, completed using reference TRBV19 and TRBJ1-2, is DGGITQSPKYLFRKEGQNVTLSCEQNLNHDAMYWYRQDPGQGLRLIYYSQIVNDFQKGDIAEGYSVSREKKESFPLTVTSAQKNPTAFYLCASSTDRGSGGYTFGSGTRLTVV.

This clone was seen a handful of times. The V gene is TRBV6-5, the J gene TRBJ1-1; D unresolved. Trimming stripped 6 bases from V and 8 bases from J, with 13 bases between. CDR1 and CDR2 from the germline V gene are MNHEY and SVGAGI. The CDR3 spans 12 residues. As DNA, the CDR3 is TGTGCCAGCAGACCGGGGTACCCCGAAGCTTTCTTT. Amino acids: CASRPGYPEAFF.

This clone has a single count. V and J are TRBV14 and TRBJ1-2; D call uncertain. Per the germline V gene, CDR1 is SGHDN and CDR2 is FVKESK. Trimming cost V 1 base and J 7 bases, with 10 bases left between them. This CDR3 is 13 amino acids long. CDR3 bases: TGTGCCAGCAGCCAAGCGACGAGGGCTGGCTACACCTTC. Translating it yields CASSQATRAGYTF. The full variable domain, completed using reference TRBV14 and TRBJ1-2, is EAGVTQFPSHSVIEKGQTVTLRCDPISGHDNLYWYRRVMGKEIKFLLHFVKESKQDESGMPNNRFLAERTGGTYSTLKVQPAELEDSGVYFCASSQATRAGYTFGSGTRLTVV.

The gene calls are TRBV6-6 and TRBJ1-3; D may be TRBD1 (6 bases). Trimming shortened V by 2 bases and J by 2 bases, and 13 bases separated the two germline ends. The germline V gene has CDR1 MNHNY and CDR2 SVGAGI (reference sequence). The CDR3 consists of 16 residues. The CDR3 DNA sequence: TGTGCCAGCAGTTACATCGGAACAGGGCCTGGAAACACCATATATTTT. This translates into CASSYIGTGPGNTIYF.

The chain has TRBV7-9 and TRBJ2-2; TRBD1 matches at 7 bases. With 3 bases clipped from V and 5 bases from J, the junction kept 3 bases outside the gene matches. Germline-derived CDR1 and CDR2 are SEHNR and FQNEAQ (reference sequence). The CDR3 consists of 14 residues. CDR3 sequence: CASSFPQGTGELFF. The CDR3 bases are TGTGCCAGCAGCTTCCCACAGGGGACCGGGGAGCTGTTTTTT. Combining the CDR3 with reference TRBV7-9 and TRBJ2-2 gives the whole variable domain DTGVSQNPRHKITKRGQNVTFRCDPISEHNRLYWYRQTLGQGPEFLTYFQNEAQLEKSRLLSDRFSAERPKGSFSTLEIQRTEQGDSAMYLCASSFPQGTGELFFGEGSRLTVL.

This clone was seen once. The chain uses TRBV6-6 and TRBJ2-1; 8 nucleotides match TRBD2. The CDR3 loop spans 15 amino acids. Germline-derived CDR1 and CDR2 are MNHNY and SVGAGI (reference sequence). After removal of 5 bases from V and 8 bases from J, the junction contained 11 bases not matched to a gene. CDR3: CASSPYSGAGDEQFF. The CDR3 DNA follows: TGTGCCAGCAGTCCTTATAGCGGGGCCGGCGATGAGCAGTTCTTC.

The CDR3 DNA is TGTGCCAGCAGCTACCGGGACAGGGTGACCGAGCAGTACTTC. Translation gives CASSYRDRVTEQYF. This rearrangement joins TRBV13 to TRBJ2-7, with 9 bases that match TRBD1. Germline CDR1 and CDR2: PRHDT and FYEKMQ (reference sequence). The CDR3 extends over 14 amino acids. Losses at the gene ends were 4 bases for V and 6 bases for J; bases not matched to a gene: 7.

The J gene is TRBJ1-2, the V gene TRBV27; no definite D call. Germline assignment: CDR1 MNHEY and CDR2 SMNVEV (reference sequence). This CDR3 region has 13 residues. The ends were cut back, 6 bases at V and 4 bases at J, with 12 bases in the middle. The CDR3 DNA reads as TGTGCCAGCAGCCCGGTACAGTTCTATGGCTACACCTTC. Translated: CASSPVQFYGYTF.

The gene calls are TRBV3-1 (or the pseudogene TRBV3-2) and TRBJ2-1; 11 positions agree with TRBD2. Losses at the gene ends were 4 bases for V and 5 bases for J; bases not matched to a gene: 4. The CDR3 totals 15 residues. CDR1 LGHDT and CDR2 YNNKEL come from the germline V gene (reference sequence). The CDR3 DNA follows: TGTGCCAGCAGCCTCACTAGCGGGAGTGACAATGAGCAGTTCTTC. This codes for CASSLTSGSDNEQFF.

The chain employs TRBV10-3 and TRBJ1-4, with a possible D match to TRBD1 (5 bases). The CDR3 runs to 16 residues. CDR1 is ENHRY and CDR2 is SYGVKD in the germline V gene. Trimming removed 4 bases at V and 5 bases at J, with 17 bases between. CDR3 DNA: TGTGCCATCAGTGCTTCTGAGACAGACTTGAATGAAAAACTGTTTTTT. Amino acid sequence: CAISASETDLNEKLFF.

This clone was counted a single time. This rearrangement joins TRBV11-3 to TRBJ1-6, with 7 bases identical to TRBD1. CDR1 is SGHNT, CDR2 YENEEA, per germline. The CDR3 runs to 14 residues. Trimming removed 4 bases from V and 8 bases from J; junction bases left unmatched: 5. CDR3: CASSSQTGYSPLHF. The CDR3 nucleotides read TGTGCCAGCAGCTCACAGACAGGGTATTCACCCCTCCACTTT.

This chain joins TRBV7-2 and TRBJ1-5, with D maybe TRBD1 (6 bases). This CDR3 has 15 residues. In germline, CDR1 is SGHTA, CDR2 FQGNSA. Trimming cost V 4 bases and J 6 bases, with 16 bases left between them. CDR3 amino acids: CASSSRPGQGQPQHF. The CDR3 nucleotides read TGTGCCAGCAGCTCCCGACCGGGACAAGGTCAGCCCCAGCATTTT.

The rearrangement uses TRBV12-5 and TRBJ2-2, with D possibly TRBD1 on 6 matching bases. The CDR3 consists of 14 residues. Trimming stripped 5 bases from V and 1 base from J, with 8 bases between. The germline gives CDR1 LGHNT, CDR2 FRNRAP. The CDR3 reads CASGKQGNTGELFF. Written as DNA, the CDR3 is TGTGCTAGTGGTAAACAGGGGAACACCGGGGAGCTGTTTTTT.

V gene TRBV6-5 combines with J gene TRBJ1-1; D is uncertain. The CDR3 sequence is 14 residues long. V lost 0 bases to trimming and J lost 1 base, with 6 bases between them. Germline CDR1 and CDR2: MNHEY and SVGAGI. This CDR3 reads CASSYSWRNTEAFF. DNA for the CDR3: TGTGCCAGCAGTTACTCTTGGAGGAACACTGAAGCTTTCTTT.

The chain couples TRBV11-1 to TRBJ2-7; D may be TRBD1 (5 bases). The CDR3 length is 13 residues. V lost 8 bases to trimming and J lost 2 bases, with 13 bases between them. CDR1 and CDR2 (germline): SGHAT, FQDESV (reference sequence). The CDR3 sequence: CASGKDTPYEQYF. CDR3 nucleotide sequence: TGTGCCAGCGGCAAGGACACCCCCTACGAGCAGTACTTC. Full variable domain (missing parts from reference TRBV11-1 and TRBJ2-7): EAEVAQSPRYKITEKSQAVAFWCDPISGHATLYWYRQILGQGPELLVQFQDESVVDDSQLPKDRFSAERLKGVDSTLKIQPAELGDSAMYLCASGKDTPYEQYFGPGTRLTVT.

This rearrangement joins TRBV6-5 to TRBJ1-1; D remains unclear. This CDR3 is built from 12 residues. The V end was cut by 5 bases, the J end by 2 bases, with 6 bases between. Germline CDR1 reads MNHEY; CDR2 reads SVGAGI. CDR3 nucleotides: TGTGCCAGCAGTCCCATCAACACTGAAGCTTTCTTT. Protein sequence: CASSPINTEAFF.

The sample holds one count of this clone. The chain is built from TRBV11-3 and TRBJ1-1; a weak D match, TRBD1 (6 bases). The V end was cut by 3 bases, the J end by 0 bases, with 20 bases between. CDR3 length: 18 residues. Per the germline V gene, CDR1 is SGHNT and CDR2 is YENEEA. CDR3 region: CASSFPQGSVGVNTEAFF. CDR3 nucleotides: TGTGCCAGCAGCTTTCCTCAGGGGAGTGTCGGCGTGAACACTGAAGCTTTCTTT.

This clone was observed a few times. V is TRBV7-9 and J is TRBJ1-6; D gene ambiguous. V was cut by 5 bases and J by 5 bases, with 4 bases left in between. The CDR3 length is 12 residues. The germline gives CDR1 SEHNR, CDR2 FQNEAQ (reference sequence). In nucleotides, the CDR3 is TGTGCCAGCAGCCCCAATAATTCACCCCTCCACTTT. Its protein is CASSPNNSPLHF.

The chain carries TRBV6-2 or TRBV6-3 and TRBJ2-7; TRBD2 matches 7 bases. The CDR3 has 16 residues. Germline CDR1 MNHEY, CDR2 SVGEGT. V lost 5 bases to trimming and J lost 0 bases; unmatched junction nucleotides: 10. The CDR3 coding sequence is TGTGCCAGCAGTACCTTTTCTAGCGGCAGCTCCTACGAGCAGTACTTC. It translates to CASSTFSSGSSYEQYF.

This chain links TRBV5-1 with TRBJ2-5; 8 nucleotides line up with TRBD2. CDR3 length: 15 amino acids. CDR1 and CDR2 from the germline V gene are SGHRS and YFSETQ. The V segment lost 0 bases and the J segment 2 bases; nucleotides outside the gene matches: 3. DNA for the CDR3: TGCGCCAGCAGCTTGGCGCGGGGGGCACAAGAGACCCAGTACTTC. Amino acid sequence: CASSLARGAQETQYF. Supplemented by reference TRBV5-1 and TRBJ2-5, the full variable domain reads KAGVTQTPRYLIKTRGQQVTLSCSPISGHRSVSWYQQTPGQGLQFLFEYFSETQRNKGNFPGRFSGRQFSNSRSEMNVSTLELGDSALYLCASSLARGAQETQYFGPGTRLLVL.

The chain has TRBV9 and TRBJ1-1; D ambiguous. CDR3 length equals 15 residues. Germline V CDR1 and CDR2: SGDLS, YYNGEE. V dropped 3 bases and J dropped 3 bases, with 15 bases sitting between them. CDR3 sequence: CASSGILSEDTEAFF. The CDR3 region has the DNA TGTGCCAGCAGCGGAATTCTATCGGAGGACACTGAAGCTTTCTTT.

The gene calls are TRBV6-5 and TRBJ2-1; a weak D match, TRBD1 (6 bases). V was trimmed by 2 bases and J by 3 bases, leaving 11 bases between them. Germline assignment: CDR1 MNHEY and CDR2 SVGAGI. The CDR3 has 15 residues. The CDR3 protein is CASSYGVGGYNEQFF. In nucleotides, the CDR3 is TGTGCCAGCAGTTACGGTGTAGGGGGCTACAATGAGCAGTTCTTC.

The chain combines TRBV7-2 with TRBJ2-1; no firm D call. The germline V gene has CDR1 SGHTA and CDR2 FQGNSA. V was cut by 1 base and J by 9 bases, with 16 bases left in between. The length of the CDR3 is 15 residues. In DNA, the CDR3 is TGTGCCAGCAGCTTAGATTTCGGCAGGAAAGCTGAGCAGTTCTTC. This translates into CASSLDFGRKAEQFF.

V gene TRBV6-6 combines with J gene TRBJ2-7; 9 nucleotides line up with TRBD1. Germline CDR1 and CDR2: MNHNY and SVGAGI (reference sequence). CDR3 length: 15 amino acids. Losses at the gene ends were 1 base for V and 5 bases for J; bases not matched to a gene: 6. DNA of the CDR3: TGTGCCAGCAGTTACTGGGGGACAGGGAGGGACGAGCAGTACTTC. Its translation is CASSYWGTGRDEQYF.

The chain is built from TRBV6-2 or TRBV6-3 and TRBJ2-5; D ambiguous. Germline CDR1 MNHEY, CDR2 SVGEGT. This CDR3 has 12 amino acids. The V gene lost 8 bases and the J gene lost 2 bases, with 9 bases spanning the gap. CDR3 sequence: CASGRRQETQYF. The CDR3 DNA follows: TGTGCCAGCGGCCGGCGGCAAGAGACCCAGTACTTC.

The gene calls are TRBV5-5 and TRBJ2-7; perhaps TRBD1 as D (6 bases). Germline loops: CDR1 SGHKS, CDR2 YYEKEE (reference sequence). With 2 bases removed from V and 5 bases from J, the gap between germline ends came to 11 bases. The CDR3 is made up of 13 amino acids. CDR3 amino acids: CASSLVYRDEQYF. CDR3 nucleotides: TGTGCCAGCAGCTTAGTTTACAGGGACGAGCAGTACTTC.

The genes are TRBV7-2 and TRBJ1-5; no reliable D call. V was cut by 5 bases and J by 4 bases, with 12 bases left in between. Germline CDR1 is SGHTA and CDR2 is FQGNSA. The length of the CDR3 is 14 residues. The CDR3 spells CASSPRNGNQPQHF. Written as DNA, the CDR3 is TGTGCCAGCAGCCCCCGCAACGGTAATCAGCCCCAGCATTTT.

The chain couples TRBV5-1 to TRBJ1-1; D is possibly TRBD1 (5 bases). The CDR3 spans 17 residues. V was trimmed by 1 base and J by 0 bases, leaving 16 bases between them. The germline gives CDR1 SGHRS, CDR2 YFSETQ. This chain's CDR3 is CASSLRGVRDVNTEAFF. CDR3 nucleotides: TGCGCCAGCAGCTTGCGGGGGGTGAGAGATGTGAACACTGAAGCTTTCTTT.

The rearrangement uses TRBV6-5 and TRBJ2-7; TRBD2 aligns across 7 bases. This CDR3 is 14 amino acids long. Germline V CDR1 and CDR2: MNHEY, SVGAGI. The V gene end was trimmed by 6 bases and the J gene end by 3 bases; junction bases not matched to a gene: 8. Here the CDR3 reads CASSSAGLIYEQYF. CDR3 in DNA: TGTGCCAGCAGCTCCGCGGGACTAATCTACGAGCAGTACTTC.

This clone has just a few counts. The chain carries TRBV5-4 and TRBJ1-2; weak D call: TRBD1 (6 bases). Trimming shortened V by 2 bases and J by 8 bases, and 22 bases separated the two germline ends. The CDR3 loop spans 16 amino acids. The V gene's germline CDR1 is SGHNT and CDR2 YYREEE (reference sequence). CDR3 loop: CASSFEGHGGAEGYTF. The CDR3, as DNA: TGTGCCAGCAGCTTCGAAGGGCATGGGGGCGCGGAGGGCTACACCTTC.

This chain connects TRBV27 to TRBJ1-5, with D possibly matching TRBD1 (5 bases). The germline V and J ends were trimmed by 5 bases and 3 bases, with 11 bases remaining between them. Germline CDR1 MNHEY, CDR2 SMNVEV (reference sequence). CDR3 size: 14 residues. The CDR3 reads CASSPGLPNQPQHF. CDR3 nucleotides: TGTGCCAGCAGTCCGGGACTTCCCAATCAGCCCCAGCATTTT.

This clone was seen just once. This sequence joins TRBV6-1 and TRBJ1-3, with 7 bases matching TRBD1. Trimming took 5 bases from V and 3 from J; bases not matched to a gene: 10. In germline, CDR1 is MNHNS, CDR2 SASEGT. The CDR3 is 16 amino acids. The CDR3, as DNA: TGTGCCAGCAGTCAAGGGACAGTTGCACATGGAAACACCATATATTTT. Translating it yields CASSQGTVAHGNTIYF.